A selection of T cell receptor beta chains follows, all from one sample in a study of CD8+CD57+ T cells in acquired aplastic anemia. TCRdb re-analysed the reads in MiXCR, keeping a single row per CDR3 protein. The sample includes 450,000 to 550,000 distinct CDR3 sequences, roughly a third of them seen just once. Sequenced input: sorted CD4+, CD8+, or CD8+CD57+ T cells (not recorded which) from PBMCs. Receptor source: a human donor with aplastic anemia. CDR3s include the opening cysteine and the closing phenylalanine or tryptophan. D genes are given only for firm matches. Part of the rows lack a size; the others show once, few, many or a class for expanded clones.

D gene	V gene	clone size	J gene	CDR3 protein	CDR3 DNA
TRBD1	TRBV10-3	NA	TRBJ1-2	CAINGGGIVGTGGSDGYTF	TGTGCCATCAATGGCGGCGGGATTGTGGGGACAGGGGGCTCGGATGGCTACACCTTC
NA	TRBV30	few	TRBJ2-5	CAWSATQETQYF	TGTGCCTGGAGTGCCACACAAGAGACCCAGTACTTC
NA	TRBV5-1	many	TRBJ2-3	CASSLTVGDTQYF	TGCGCCAGCAGCTTAACAGTTGGAGATACGCAGTATTTT
NA	TRBV19	NA	TRBJ1-2	CASRGADGYTF	TGTGCCAGTCGGGGCGCGGATGGCTACACCTTC
NA	TRBV20-1	NA	TRBJ1-1	CSAFRGSGNTEAFF	TGCAGTGCTTTTAGGGGGAGCGGGAACACTGAAGCTTTCTTT
TRBD1	TRBV10-1	many	TRBJ1-2	CASRINRDRGTYGYTF	TGCGCCAGCAGAATAAATCGGGACAGGGGTACCTATGGCTACACCTTC
NA	TRBV5-5	many	TRBJ1-2	CASSLAGRRSYGYTF	TGTGCCAGCAGCTTGGCGGGACGGCGAAGCTATGGCTACACCTTC
NA	TRBV5-5	NA	TRBJ1-2	CASSLWPASNYGYTF	TGTGCCAGCAGCTTATGGCCCGCTAGTAACTATGGCTACACCTTC
NA	TRBV9	many	TRBJ1-6	CASSAEQGGNSPLHF	TGTGCCAGCAGCGCCGAACAGGGCGGTAATTCACCCCTCCACTTT
TRBD1	TRBV20-1	NA	TRBJ2-3	CSASVGQGVSTDTQYF	TGCAGTGCTAGTGTAGGACAGGGGGTTTCCACAGATACGCAGTATTTT
TRBD1	TRBV19	many	TRBJ1-1	CASDKDRGQAFF	TGTGCCAGTGACAAGGACAGGGGGCAGGCTTTCTTT
TRBD1	TRBV10-1	NA	TRBJ1-6	CASSGGQGNSPLHF	TGCGCCAGCAGTGGCGGACAGGGGAATTCACCCCTCCACTTT
NA	TRBV6-1	NA	TRBJ1-2	CASSDIDVYGYTF	TGTGCCAGCAGTGACATAGACGTCTATGGCTACACCTTC
NA	TRBV25-1	NA	TRBJ2-7	CASSFEGAHEQYF	TGTGCCAGCAGTTTCGAGGGTGCCCACGAGCAGTACTTC
NA	TRBV5-1	NA	TRBJ2-3	CASSGRTATDTQYF	TGCGCCAGCAGCGGGAGGACTGCTACAGATACGCAGTATTTT
NA	TRBV10-3	many	TRBJ1-2	CASSTDRLYGYTF	TGTGCCAGCAGCACTGACAGGCTCTATGGCTACACCTTC
NA	TRBV3-1	NA	TRBJ1-4	CASSPNQGFFTNEKLFF	TGTGCCAGCAGCCCAAATCAGGGGTTTTTCACTAATGAAAAACTGTTTTTT
TRBD1	TRBV10-1	many	TRBJ2-7	CASSEGAPTGVVAYEQYF	TGCGCCAGCAGTGAGGGGGCCCCGACAGGGGTGGTAGCGTACGAGCAGTACTTC